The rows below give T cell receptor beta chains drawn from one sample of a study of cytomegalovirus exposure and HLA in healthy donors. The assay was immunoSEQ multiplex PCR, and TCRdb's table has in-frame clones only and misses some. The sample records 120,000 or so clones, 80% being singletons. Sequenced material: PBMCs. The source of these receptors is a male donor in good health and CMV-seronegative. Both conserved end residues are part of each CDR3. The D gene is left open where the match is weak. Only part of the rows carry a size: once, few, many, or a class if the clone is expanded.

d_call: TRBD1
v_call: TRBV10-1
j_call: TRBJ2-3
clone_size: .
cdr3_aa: CASSGFRGLPDTQYF
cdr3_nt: TGCGCCAGCAGTGGCTTTAGGGGGCTACCAGATACGCAGTATTTT

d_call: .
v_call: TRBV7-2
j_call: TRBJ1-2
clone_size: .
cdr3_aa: CASSLGGGRTSDGYTF
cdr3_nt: TGTGCCAGCAGCTTAGGCGGGGGGAGGACGTCGGATGGCTACACCTTC

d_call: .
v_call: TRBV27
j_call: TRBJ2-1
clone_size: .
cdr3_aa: CASSLFQAGALRDEQFF
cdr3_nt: TGTGCCAGCAGTTTATTTCAGGCGGGGGCCCTTCGGGATGAGCAGTTCTTC

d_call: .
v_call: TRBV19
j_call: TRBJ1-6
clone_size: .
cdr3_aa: CASSPLGGRLTPLHF
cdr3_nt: TGTGCCAGTAGTCCTCTGGGGGGGCGTTTGACACCCCTCCACTTT

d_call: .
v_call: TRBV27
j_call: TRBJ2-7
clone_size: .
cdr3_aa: CASGSPSSYEQYF
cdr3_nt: TGTGCCAGTGGGAGCCCCTCGAGTTACGAGCAGTACTTC

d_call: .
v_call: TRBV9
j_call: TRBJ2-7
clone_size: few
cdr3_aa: CASSVATSAYEQYF
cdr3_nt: TGTGCCAGCAGCGTAGCCACCAGCGCCTACGAGCAGTACTTC

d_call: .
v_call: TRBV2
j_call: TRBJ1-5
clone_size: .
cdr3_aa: CASSHGLGNQPQHF
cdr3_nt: TGTGCCAGCAGTCATGGCCTTGGTAACCAGCCCCAGCATTTT

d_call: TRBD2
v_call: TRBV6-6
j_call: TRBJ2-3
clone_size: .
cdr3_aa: CASSWILAGEGDTQYF
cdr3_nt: TGTGCCAGCAGTTGGATCCTAGCGGGAGAGGGAGATACGCAGTATTTT

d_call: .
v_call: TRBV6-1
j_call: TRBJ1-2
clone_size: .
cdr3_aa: CASSVQGENGYTF
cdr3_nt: TGTGCCAGCAGTGTACAGGGTGAGAATGGCTACACCTTC

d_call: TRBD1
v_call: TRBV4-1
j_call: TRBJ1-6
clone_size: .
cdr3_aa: CASSQEGQGSSPLHF
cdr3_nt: TGCGCCAGCAGCCAAGAAGGACAGGGGAGCTCACCCCTCCACTTT

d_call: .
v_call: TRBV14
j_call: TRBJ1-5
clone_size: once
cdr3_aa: CASSEVRHYSNQPQHF
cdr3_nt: TGTGCCAGCAGCGAGGTCCGGCATTATAGCAATCAGCCCCAGCATTTT

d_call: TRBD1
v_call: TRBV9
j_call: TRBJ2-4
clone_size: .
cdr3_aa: CASSVGRARDSQYF
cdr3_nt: TGTGCCAGCAGCGTAGGGCGGGCGAGGGACAGTCAGTACTTC

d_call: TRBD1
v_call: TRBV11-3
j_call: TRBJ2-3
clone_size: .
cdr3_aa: CASSLRQGFADTQYF
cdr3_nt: TGTGCCAGCAGCCTGCGACAGGGTTTTGCAGATACGCAGTATTTT

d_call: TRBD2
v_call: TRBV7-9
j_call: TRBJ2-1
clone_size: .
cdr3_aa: CASSLSLAGVLNEQFF
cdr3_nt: TGTGCCAGCAGCTTATCGCTAGCGGGAGTTTTAAATGAGCAGTTCTTC

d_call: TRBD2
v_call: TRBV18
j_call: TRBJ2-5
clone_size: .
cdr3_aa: CASSPPASGGFETQYF
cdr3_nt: TGTGCCAGCTCACCACCCGCTAGCGGGGGGTTTGAGACCCAGTACTTC

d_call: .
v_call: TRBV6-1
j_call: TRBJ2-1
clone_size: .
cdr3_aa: CASSEGDSYTSQFF
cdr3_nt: TGTGCCAGCAGTGAGGGGGACTCCTACACTAGCCAGTTCTTC

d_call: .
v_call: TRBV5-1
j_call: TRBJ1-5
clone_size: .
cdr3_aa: CASSPGGNGNQPQHF
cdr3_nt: TGCGCCAGCAGCCCCGGAGGGAACGGCAATCAGCCCCAGCATTTT

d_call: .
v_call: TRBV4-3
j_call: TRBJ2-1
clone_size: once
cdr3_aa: CASSQDERNEQFF
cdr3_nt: TGCGCCAGCAGCCAAGACGAGCGCAATGAGCAGTTCTTC

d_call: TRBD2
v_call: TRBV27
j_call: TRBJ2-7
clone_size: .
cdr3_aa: CASSLRTSGRARVFF
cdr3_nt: TGTGCCAGCAGCCTTAGGACTAGCGGGAGGGCCCGCGTTTTTTTC

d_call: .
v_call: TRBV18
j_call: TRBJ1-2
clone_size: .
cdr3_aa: CASSPITGGRGGGQPVPNYGYTF
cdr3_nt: TGTGCCAGCTCACCGATCACTGGGGGACGGGGCGGGGGCCAACCGGTTCCCAACTATGGCTACACCTTC

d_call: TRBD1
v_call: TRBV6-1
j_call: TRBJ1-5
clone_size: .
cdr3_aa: CASSEREQGRNQPQHF
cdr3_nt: TGTGCCAGCAGTGAACGGGAACAGGGGAGGAATCAGCCCCAGCATTTT

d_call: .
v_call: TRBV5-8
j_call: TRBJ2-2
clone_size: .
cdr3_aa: CASSLDSYTGELFF
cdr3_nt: TGTGCCAGCAGCCTCGACAGCTACACCGGGGAGCTGTTTTTT

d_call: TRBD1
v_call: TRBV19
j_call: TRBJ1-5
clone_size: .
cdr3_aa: CASSMGQSNQPQHF
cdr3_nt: TGTGCCAGTAGTATGGGACAGTCCAATCAGCCCCAGCATTTT

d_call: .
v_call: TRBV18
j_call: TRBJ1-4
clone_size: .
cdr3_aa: CASSRRQQGTTNEKLFF
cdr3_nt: TGTGCCAGCTCACGAAGACAGCAGGGCACAACTAATGAAAAACTGTTTTTT

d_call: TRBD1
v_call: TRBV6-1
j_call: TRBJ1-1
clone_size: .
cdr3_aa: CASSVGQGNTEAFF
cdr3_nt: TGTGCCAGCAGTGTTGGACAGGGGAACACTGAAGCTTTCTTT

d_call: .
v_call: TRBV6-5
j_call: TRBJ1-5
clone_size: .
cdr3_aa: CASSQTPIGQPQHF
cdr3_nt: TGTGCCAGCAGTCAGACCCCCATCGGGCAGCCCCAGCATTTT

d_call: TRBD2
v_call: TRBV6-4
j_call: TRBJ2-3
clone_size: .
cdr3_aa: CASSDSAGGPDTQYF
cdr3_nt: TGTGCCAGCAGTGACTCAGCGGGAGGGCCAGATACGCAGTATTTT

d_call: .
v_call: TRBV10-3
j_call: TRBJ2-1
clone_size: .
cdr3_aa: CAISAGGGDEQFF
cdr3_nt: TGTGCCATCAGTGCTGGAGGGGGCGATGAGCAGTTCTTC

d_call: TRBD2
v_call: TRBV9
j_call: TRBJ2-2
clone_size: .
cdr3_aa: CASSTRLAEPTGELFF
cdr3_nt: TGTGCCAGCAGCACTCGGCTAGCGGAGCCCACCGGGGAGCTGTTTTTT

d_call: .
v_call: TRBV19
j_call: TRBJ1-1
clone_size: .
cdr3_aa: CASSLGGDILGNTEAFF
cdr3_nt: TGTGCCAGTAGTTTGGGGGGGGACATCCTGGGGAACACTGAAGCTTTCTTT

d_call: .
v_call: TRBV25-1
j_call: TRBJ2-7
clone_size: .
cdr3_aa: CASSIDLYYEQYF
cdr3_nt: TGTGCCAGCAGCATAGACTTATACTACGAGCAGTACTTC

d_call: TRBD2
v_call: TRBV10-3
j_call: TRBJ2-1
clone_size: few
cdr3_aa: CAISAGRGKYNEQFF
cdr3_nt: TGTGCCATCAGTGCCGGGAGGGGGAAGTACAATGAGCAGTTCTTC

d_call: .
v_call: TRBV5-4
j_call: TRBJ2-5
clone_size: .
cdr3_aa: CASSSSQGMKETQYF
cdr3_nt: TGTGCCAGCAGCTCCTCTCAGGGGATGAAAGAGACCCAGTACTTC